These 25 T cell receptor beta chains were sequenced from one sample in a study of blood T cell repertoires in COVID-19. Sequenced by immunoSEQ multiplex PCR; TCRdb stores in-frame clones only, minus some. The profile shows about 110,000 clones, over 70% of them singletons. Source material: peripheral blood. The receptors derive from a woman in her 50s with acute or convalescent COVID-19.

The rearrangement uses TRBV9 and TRBJ1-2, with TRBD1 identical over 7 bases. The CDR3 length is 15 residues. V shed 1 base, J shed 5 bases, and the junction held 8 bases outside the gene matches. Germline V CDR1 and CDR2: SGDLS, YYNGEE. The CDR3 DNA reads as TGTGCCAGCAGCGTAAAAGGGGACAGCGGTTATGGCTACACCTTC. This sequence encodes CASSVKGDSGYGYTF.

The chain couples TRBV5-4 to TRBJ1-2; unclear D gene. The CDR3 extends over 16 amino acids. Germline values: CDR1 SGHNT, CDR2 YYREEE (reference sequence). With 0 bases removed from V and 13 bases from J, the gap between germline ends came to 25 bases. This CDR3 reads CASSLAGNSVTRGCTF. The CDR3 DNA reads as TGTGCCAGCAGCTTGGCCGGGAACAGCGTCACCAGAGGTTGCACCTTC.

The chain is built from TRBV20-1 and TRBJ1-1; possibly TRBD1 for D (5 bases). The CDR3 has 11 amino acids. Trimming removed 7 bases at V and 3 bases at J, with 9 bases between. Germline V gives CDR1 DFQATT, CDR2 SNEGSKA (reference sequence). The CDR3 region is CSVGGHTEAFF. CDR3 bases: TGCAGTGTGGGGGGACACACTGAAGCTTTCTTT.

The chain recombines TRBV19 with TRBJ1-1, with 7 positions matching TRBD1. The V and J ends lost 6 bases and 1 base, in that order; junction bases with no gene match: 5. Germline V gene sequence: CDR1 LNHDA, CDR2 SQIVND (reference sequence). The CDR3 covers 14 residues. CDR3 DNA sequence: TGTGCCAGTAGCACGGGACAGCCGAACACTGAAGCTTTCTTT. The encoded protein is CASSTGQPNTEAFF. Full variable domain (remainder filled in from reference TRBV19 and TRBJ1-1): DGGITQSPKYLFRKEGQNVTLSCEQNLNHDAMYWYRQDPGQGLRLIYYSQIVNDFQKGDIAEGYSVSREKKESFPLTVTSAQKNPTAFYLCASSTGQPNTEAFFGQGTRLTVV.

This clone turned up a few times. The V call is TRBV30, the J call TRBJ1-5, with D possibly matching TRBD1 (5 bases). The V gene lost 2 bases and the J gene lost 5 bases, with 10 bases spanning the gap. The CDR3 is 13 amino acids. Per the germline V gene, CDR1 is GTSNPN and CDR2 is SVGIG (reference sequence). In nucleotides, the CDR3 is TGTGCCTGGAGTCCCCAGGGTGATCAGCCCCAGCATTTT. Amino acid sequence: CAWSPQGDQPQHF.

The V gene is TRBV6-5, the J gene TRBJ1-2; perhaps TRBD1 as D (5 bases). In germline, CDR1 is MNHEY, CDR2 SVGAGI. The CDR3 totals 15 residues. Trimming left V 6 bases short and J 2 bases short, with 16 bases between. The CDR3 region is CASRKIQTANYGYTF. CDR3 coding DNA: TGTGCCAGCAGGAAAATTCAGACAGCGAACTATGGCTACACCTTC.

CDR3 nucleotides: TGTGCCAGCAGTTTATCGACGGGACAGTACTTC. The encoded protein is CASSLSTGQYF. This chain links TRBV28 with TRBJ2-7; D is possibly TRBD2 (5 bases). V gave up 1 base and J gave up 10 bases, with 8 bases separating them. The CDR3 spans 11 residues. Germline CDR1 MDHEN, CDR2 SYDVKM.

The V gene is TRBV27, the J gene TRBJ1-2, with D tentatively TRBD1 (5 bases). V shed 4 bases and J shed 4 bases, with 13 bases lying between them. This CDR3 spans 14 amino acids. Germline V gene data show CDR1 as MNHEY and CDR2 as SMNVEV (reference sequence). CDR3 sequence reads: CASSSTTASYGYTF. The CDR3 nucleotides read TGTGCCAGCAGTTCCACGACAGCGTCCTATGGCTACACCTTC.

This clone was detected only once. The chain uses TRBV18 and TRBJ2-3, with a tentative D call TRBD2 (5 bases). CDR3 length: 15 amino acids. The V gene lost 6 bases and the J gene lost 6 bases, with 19 bases spanning the gap. Germline assignment: CDR1 KGHSH and CDR2 LQKENI. CDR3 nucleotides: TGTGCCAGCTCCCAACCGGGGTCGCGTAGCGATACGCAGTATTTT. Amino acid sequence: CASSQPGSRSDTQYF.

J is TRBJ2-1 and V is TRBV2, with D possibly TRBD1 on 6 matching bases. Germline assignment: CDR1 SNHLY and CDR2 FYNNEI. CDR3 length equals 12 residues. Deletions cut 8 bases from V and 5 bases from J, with 10 bases between. The CDR3 coding sequence is TGTGCCAGCTCTACAGGGAACAATGAGCAGTTCTTC. This translates into CASSTGNNEQFF.

This clone was seen once. J is TRBJ2-7 and V is TRBV6-5, with 9 bases aligning to TRBD2. Germline V lookup: CDR1 MNHEY, CDR2 SVGAGI. After removal of 2 bases from V and 2 bases from J, the junction contained 7 bases not matched to a gene. The CDR3 contains 16 residues. The CDR3 coding sequence is TGTGCCAGCAGTTACACCGGGACTAGCTTTCCCTACGAGCAGTACTTC. Translation: CASSYTGTSFPYEQYF.

Concerning this clone: The junction departs from germline at one end; a sequencing error may be responsible. The chain couples TRBV7-7 to TRBJ1-2; D unresolved. Germline V gene data show CDR1 as SSHAT and CDR2 as FNYEAQ (reference sequence). CDR3 length: 12 amino acids. The CDR3 loop reads CASSLGLFGYTF. Written as DNA, the CDR3 is TGTGCTAGCAGCTTAGGGCTCTTTGGCTACACCTTC. Drawing the rest from reference TRBV7-7 and TRBJ1-2, the complete variable domain is GAGVSQSPRYKVTKRGQDVTLRCDPISSHATLYWYQQALGQGPEFLTYFNYEAQPDKSGLPSDRFSAERPEGSISTLTIQRTEQRDSAMYRCASSLGLFGYTFGSGTRLTVV.

This rearrangement joins TRBV7-2 to TRBJ1-1, with TRBD1 matching over 7 bases. V dropped 4 bases and J dropped 5; count of bases not matched to a gene: 4. CDR3 length equals 13 residues. Looked up from germline, CDR1 is SGHTA and CDR2 is FQGNSA. CDR3 sequence (DNA): TGTGCCAGCAGCTCGCTACAGGGGACTGAAGCTTTCTTT. Protein: CASSSLQGTEAFF.

This clone was seen just once. V is TRBV5-1 and J is TRBJ2-3; possible D gene TRBD1, 6 bases. The CDR3 covers 16 residues. The V end was cut by 4 bases, the J end by 2 bases, with 17 bases between. CDR1 SGHRS and CDR2 YFSETQ come from the germline V gene. The CDR3: CASSTNPGQNTDTQYF. CDR3 DNA: TGCGCCAGCAGCACTAATCCGGGACAAAACACAGATACGCAGTATTTT.

The chain recombines TRBV7-3 with TRBJ2-2; 7 nucleotides align to TRBD1. The CDR3 extends over 15 amino acids. The ends lost 0 bases at V and 5 bases at J; junction bases unmatched: 3. Germline CDR1 and CDR2: SGHTA and FQGTGA. The CDR3: CASSLTVRGTGELFF. The CDR3, as DNA: TGTGCCAGCAGCTTAACGGTCAGGGGGACCGGGGAGCTGTTTTTT.

The gene calls are TRBV10-3 and TRBJ2-1; perhaps TRBD1 as D (6 bases). Germline CDR1 reads ENHRY; CDR2 reads SYGVKD. Trimming removed 6 bases at V and 5 bases at J, with 20 bases between. The CDR3 length is 16 residues. The CDR3 sequence: CAISASPGTTNNEQFF. The CDR3 DNA reads as TGTGCCATCAGCGCCTCGCCCGGGACAACTAACAATGAGCAGTTCTTC.

This chain links TRBV25-1 with TRBJ1-5, with TRBD1 identical over 8 bases. J gave up 6 bases and V 1 base, and 5 bases lay outside the gene matches. Looked up from germline, CDR1 is MGHDK and CDR2 is SYGVNS. The CDR3 has 15 residues. This chain's CDR3 is CASSESDREGQPQHF. Written as DNA, the CDR3 is TGTGCCAGCAGTGAATCGGACAGGGAAGGTCAGCCCCAGCATTTT.

The rearrangement uses TRBV19 and TRBJ1-1; tentatively, D is TRBD1 (5 bases). Trimming shortened V by 1 base and J by 4 bases, and 7 bases separated the two germline ends. This CDR3 is built from 13 residues. In germline, CDR1 is LNHDA, CDR2 SQIVND (reference sequence). CDR3 region: CASSIGGATEAFF. The CDR3 nucleotides are TGTGCCAGTAGTATAGGTGGGGCCACTGAAGCTTTCTTT.

This clone was found a few times. The chain uses TRBV19 and TRBJ1-1; 8 nucleotides line up with TRBD1. CDR3 length: 15 residues. The germline CDR1 and CDR2 sequences are LNHDA and SQIVND (reference sequence). The V and J ends lost 7 bases and 4 bases, in that order; junction bases with no gene match: 11. The CDR3 loop is CASKLGQGQSTEAFF. The CDR3 DNA reads TGTGCCAGTAAACTTGGACAGGGACAGAGCACTGAAGCTTTCTTT.

The chain couples TRBV27 to TRBJ1-1; TRBD1 matches 9 bases. Germline lookup yields CDR1 MNHEY and CDR2 SMNVEV (reference sequence). CDR3 size: 17 residues. The J segment lost 3 bases and the V segment lost 2 bases, leaving 10 bases of the junction unmatched. This CDR3 is CASSLRPTGGGYTEAFF. The CDR3 DNA sequence: TGTGCCAGCAGTTTACGTCCGACAGGGGGGGGATACACTGAAGCTTTCTTT.

The chain combines TRBV5-1 with TRBJ1-6; D is undetermined. This CDR3 region has 14 residues. V was shortened by 1 base and J by 6 bases, with 8 bases between the two germline ends. Germline V lookup: CDR1 SGHRS, CDR2 YFSETQ. The CDR3 bases are TGCGCCAGCAGCTTGTCAGGTGTTAATTCACCCCTCCACTTT. This gives the protein CASSLSGVNSPLHF.

The V gene is TRBV2, the J gene TRBJ1-1; 7 nucleotides align to TRBD1. The CDR3 sequence is 15 residues long. After removal of 7 bases from V and 1 base from J, the junction contained 9 bases not matched to a gene. Germline CDR1 and CDR2: SNHLY and FYNNEI. CDR3 DNA: TGTGCCAGCATTTTAGAGGGACAGCAGAACACTGAAGCTTTCTTT. This encodes CASILEGQQNTEAFF.

The rearrangement uses TRBV6-5 and TRBJ2-7; 7 nucleotides line up with TRBD1. Germline V gene sequence: CDR1 MNHEY, CDR2 SVGAGI. This CDR3 comprises 13 residues. After removal of 6 bases from V and 2 bases from J, the junction contained 4 bases not matched to a gene. The CDR3 here is CASRRDSTYEQYF. The CDR3 DNA sequence: TGTGCCAGCAGACGGGACAGCACCTACGAGCAGTACTTC.

The chain recombines TRBV4-2 with TRBJ2-3, with 10 positions matching TRBD2. CDR1 is LGHNA and CDR2 is YNFKEQ in the germline V gene. The CDR3 length is 17 residues. V lost 1 base, J lost 3 bases, and 7 bases stayed unmatched. CDR3 coding DNA: TGTGCCAGCAGCCAAGCTGGGAGCGGGGGGGCAACAGATACGCAGTATTTT. Its protein is CASSQAGSGGATDTQYF.

In this sample, this clone turned up a few times. V is TRBV24-1 and J is TRBJ1-5; no reliable D call. The CDR3 is 16 amino acids. CDR1 KGHDR and CDR2 SFDVKD come from the germline V gene. The V end lost 5 bases, the J end lost 6 bases, and 19 bases lay between the germline ends. This CDR3 reads CATSGNPALRGQPQHF. The CDR3 region has the DNA TGTGCCACCAGTGGAAACCCGGCGTTACGCGGTCAGCCCCAGCATTTT.